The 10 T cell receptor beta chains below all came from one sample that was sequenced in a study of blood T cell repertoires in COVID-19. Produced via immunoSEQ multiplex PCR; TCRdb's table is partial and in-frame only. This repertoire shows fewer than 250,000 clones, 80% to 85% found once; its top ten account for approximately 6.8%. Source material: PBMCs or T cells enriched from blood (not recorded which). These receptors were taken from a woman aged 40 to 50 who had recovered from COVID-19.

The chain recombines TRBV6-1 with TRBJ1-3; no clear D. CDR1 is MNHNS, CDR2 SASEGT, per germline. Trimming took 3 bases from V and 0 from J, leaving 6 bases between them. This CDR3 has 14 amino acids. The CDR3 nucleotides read TGTGCCAGCAGTGATTGGCACTCTGGAAACACCATATATTTT. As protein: CASSDWHSGNTIYF.

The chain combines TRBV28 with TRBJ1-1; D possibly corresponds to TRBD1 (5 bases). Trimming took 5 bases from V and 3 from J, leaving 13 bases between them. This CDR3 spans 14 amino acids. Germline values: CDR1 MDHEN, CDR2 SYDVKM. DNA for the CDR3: TGTGCCAGCAGTCTTCCGACAGCAGACACTGAAGCTTTCTTT. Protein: CASSLPTADTEAFF.

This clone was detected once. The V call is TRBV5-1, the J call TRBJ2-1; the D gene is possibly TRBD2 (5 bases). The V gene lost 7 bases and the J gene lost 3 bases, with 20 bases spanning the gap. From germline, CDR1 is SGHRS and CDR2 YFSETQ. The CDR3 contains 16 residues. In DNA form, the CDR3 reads TGCGCCAGCGGCCCTAACGAGGGAGAGGGCTACAATGAGCAGTTCTTC. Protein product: CASGPNEGEGYNEQFF.

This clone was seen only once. CDR3 sequence: CAWTRTATSQETQYF. In DNA, the CDR3 is TGTGCCTGGACCAGGACAGCGACTTCACAAGAGACCCAGTACTTC. This chain connects TRBV30 to TRBJ2-5; maybe TRBD1 (6 bases). The CDR3 is 15 residues long. Germline V CDR1 and CDR2: GTSNPN, SVGIG (reference sequence). V shed 4 bases and J shed 2 bases, with 17 bases lying between them. Using reference TRBV30 and TRBJ2-5 for the parts outside the CDR3, the full variable domain is SQTIHQWPATLVQPVGSPLSLECTVEGTSNPNLYWYRQAAGRGLQLLFYSVGIGQISSEVPQNLSASRPQDRQFILSSKKLLLSDSGFYLCAWTRTATSQETQYFGPGTRLLVL.

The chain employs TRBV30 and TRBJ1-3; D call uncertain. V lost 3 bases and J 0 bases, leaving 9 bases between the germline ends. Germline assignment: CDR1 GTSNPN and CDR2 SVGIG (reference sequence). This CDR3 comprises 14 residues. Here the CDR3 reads CAWRLALSGNTIYF. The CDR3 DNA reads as TGTGCCTGGAGATTAGCCCTCTCTGGAAACACCATATATTTT.

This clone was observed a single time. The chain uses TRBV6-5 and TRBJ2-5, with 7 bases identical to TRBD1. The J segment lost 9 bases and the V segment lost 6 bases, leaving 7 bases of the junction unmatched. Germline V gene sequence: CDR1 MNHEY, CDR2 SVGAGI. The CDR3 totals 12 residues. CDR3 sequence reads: CASRTGRGAQYF. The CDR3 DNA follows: TGTGCCAGCAGGACAGGGAGAGGGGCCCAGTACTTC.

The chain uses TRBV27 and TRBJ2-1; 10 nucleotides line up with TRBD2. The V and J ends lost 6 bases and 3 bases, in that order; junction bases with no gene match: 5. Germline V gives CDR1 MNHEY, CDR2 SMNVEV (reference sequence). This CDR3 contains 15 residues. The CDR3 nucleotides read TGTGCCAGCAGACCAAAGCGGGGGGGCTACAATGAGCAGTTCTTC. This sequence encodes CASRPKRGGYNEQFF.

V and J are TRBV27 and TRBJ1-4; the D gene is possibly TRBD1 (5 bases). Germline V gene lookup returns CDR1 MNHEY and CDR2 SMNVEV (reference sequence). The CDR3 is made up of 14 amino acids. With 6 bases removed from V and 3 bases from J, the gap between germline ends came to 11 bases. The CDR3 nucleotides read TGTGCCAGCAGACGGGGGGGTGCTAATGAAAAACTGTTTTTT. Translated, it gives CASRRGGANEKLFF.

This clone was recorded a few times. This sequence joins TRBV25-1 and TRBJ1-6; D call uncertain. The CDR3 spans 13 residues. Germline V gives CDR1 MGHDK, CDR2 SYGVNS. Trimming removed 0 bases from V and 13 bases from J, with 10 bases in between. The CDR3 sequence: CASSEYTGVPLHF. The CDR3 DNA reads TGTGCCAGCAGTGAATATACCGGGGTTCCCCTCCACTTT.

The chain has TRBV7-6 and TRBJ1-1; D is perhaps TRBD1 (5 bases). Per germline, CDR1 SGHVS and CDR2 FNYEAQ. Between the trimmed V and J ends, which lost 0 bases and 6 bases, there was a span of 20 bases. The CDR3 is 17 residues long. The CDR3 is CASSLAGPDVYSSEAFF. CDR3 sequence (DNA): TGTGCCAGCAGCTTAGCGGGGCCAGATGTGTACAGCTCTGAAGCTTTCTTT.